This TCR beta chain derives from a study of cytomegalovirus exposure and HLA in healthy donors. Primers: 60 Vbeta forward and 13 Jbeta reverse. TCRdb's table, derived via immunoSEQ multiplex PCR, lists solely in-frame clones and lacks some. The table includes 150,000 to 180,000 clones, approximately 80% detected once. V shed 5 bases, J shed 3 bases, and the junction held 4 bases outside the gene matches. The V gene's germline CDR1 is ENHRY and CDR2 SYGVKD. This CDR3 has 15 residues. This clone was detected once. Its antigen remains unknown. Broader study findings: Among TCR beta chains of equal frequency, HLA-associated ones were more clonally expanded in a later analysis. Overall, about 160 TCR beta chains were annotated as cytomegalovirus-associated. HLA alleles showed associations with 15,000 to 20,000 TCR beta sequences in a later analysis, at a 0.05 false discovery rate.

The clonotype was recovered from a man aged 25-40 years in good health and CMV-seropositive. Sequenced: PBMCs. The gene calls are TRBV10-3 and TRBJ1-5, with 10 bases fitting TRBD1. In DNA form, the CDR3 reads TGTGCCATCAGTCAGGGACAGGGGTCCAATCAGCCCCAGCATTTT. Encoded protein: CAISQGQGSNQPQHF.